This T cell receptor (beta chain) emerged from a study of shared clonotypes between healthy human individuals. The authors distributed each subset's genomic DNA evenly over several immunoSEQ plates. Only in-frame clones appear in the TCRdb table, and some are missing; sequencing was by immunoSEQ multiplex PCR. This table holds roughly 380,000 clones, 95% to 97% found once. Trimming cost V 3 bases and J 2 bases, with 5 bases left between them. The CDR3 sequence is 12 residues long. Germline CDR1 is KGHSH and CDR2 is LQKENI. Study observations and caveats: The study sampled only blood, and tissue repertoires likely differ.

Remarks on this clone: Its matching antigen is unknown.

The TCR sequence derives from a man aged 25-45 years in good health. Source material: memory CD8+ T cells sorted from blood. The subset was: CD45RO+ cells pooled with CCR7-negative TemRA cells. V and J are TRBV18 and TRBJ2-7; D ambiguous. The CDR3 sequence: CASSPLTYEQYF. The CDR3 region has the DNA TGTGCCAGCTCACCCTTAACCTACGAGCAGTACTTC. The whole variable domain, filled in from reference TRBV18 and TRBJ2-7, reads NAGVMQNPRHLVRRRGQEARLRCSPMKGHSHVYWYRQLPEEGLKFMVYLQKENIIDESGMPKERFSAEFPKEGPSILRIQQVVRGDSAAYFCASSPLTYEQYFGPGTRLTVT.